Listed here are 2 T cell receptor beta chains from one sample, sequenced in a study of long-term antiretroviral therapy in people with HIV. Running of the v3.0 immunoSEQ assay took place at survey level. The repertoire was sequenced with immunoSEQ multiplex PCR; TCRdb's copy has only in-frame clones and lacks some. The table lists about 28,000 clones, roughly 90% of them singletons. The sequences come from unsorted PBMCs, collected 2 years after starting antiretroviral therapy. Receptors originate from a middle-aged man with HIV.

This CDR3 is CAISESDRAEAFF. In DNA form, the CDR3 reads TGTGCCATCAGTGAGTCGGACAGGGCTGAAGCTTTCTTT. The genes are TRBV10-3 and TRBJ1-1, with 8 positions matching TRBD1. Germline V gene data show CDR1 as ENHRY and CDR2 as SYGVKD. The CDR3 has 13 residues. V dropped 0 bases and J dropped 6; count of bases not matched to a gene: 0.

The chain couples TRBV4-3 to TRBJ2-4, with 14 positions matching TRBD2. The CDR3 extends over 17 amino acids. With 1 base clipped from V and 5 bases from J, the junction kept 4 bases outside the gene matches. Germline V gene lookup returns CDR1 LGHNA and CDR2 YSLEER. In DNA, the CDR3 is TGCGCCAGCAGCCAAGGACTAGCGGGAGGGCCAGAAAACATTCAGTACTTC. Translation: CASSQGLAGGPENIQYF.